What follows are 21 T cell receptor beta chains derived from one specimen sequenced in a study of cytomegalovirus exposure and HLA in healthy donors. 60 Vbeta and 13 Jbeta primers were used in PCR. Assay: immunoSEQ multiplex PCR; the TCRdb copy retains only in-frame clones and omits some. This table has around 150,000 clones, approximately 83% appearing once. The sequencing input was PBMCs. The source of these receptors is a male donor in good health and CMV-seronegative.

The gene calls are TRBV9 and TRBJ1-3; D ambiguous. V was cut by 0 bases and J by 5 bases, with 6 bases left in between. This CDR3 is 13 amino acids long. Germline V gene data show CDR1 as SGDLS and CDR2 as YYNGEE. The CDR3 region is CASSVDSRNTIYF. CDR3 in DNA: TGTGCCAGCAGCGTAGACAGCCGAAACACCATATATTTT.

The chain's CDR3 is CASSTGTSGGEQFF. In DNA, the CDR3 is TGTGCCAGTAGTACCGGGACTAGCGGGGGAGAGCAGTTCTTC. V usage is TRBV19 and J usage is TRBJ2-1, with 14 nucleotides matching TRBD2. Per the germline V gene, CDR1 is LNHDA and CDR2 is SQIVND (reference sequence). The CDR3 sequence is 14 residues long. V lost 4 bases to trimming and J lost 10 bases; unmatched junction nucleotides: 3. The full variable domain, its missing parts supplied by reference TRBV19 and TRBJ2-1, is DGGITQSPKYLFRKEGQNVTLSCEQNLNHDAMYWYRQDPGQGLRLIYYSQIVNDFQKGDIAEGYSVSREKKESFPLTVTSAQKNPTAFYLCASSTGTSGGEQFFGPGTRLTVL.

The chain links TRBV13 to TRBJ2-1; 14 nucleotides agree with TRBD2. Unmatched junction bases numbered 13, after V lost 4 bases and J lost 8 bases. Germline V gene lookup returns CDR1 PRHDT and CDR2 FYEKMQ (reference sequence). The CDR3 runs to 18 residues. The CDR3 region is CASSSEGSGTSGSYEQFF. The CDR3 DNA is TGTGCCAGCAGCTCAGAGGGGTCCGGGACTAGCGGGAGTTATGAGCAGTTCTTC.

The gene calls are TRBV29-1 and TRBJ2-7; 10 nucleotides match TRBD2. V gave up 4 bases and J gave up 3 bases; unmatched junction bases: 3. The CDR3 has 13 amino acids. Germline loops: CDR1 SQVTM, CDR2 ANQGSEA. The CDR3 loop reads CSVGTSGLYEQYF. The CDR3 DNA reads TGCAGCGTTGGGACTAGCGGACTCTACGAGCAGTACTTC.

The chain carries TRBV2 and TRBJ2-3; D might be TRBD2 (6 bases). Germline V gene data show CDR1 as SNHLY and CDR2 as FYNNEI. V was cut by 6 bases and J by 5 bases, with 6 bases left in between. CDR3 length: 11 amino acids. CDR3 sequence (DNA): TGTGCCAGCAGGGGGGGAGATACGCAGTATTTT. It is translated as CASRGGDTQYF.

This clone was detected a few times. J is TRBJ2-5 and V is TRBV10-3, with 7 positions matching TRBD1. The J call may be faulty, since TRBJ2-7 better matches the DNA end. The CDR3 extends over 12 amino acids. Germline CDR1 and CDR2: ENHRY and SYGVKD. CDR3 region: CAISSTGNEQYF. The CDR3 coding sequence is TGTGCCATCAGCTCGACAGGGAACGAGCAGTACTTC.

This clone has just a few counts. The genes are TRBV6-6 and TRBJ1-6; 8 bases are shared with TRBD1. V trimming: 5 bases; J trimming: 7 bases; junction bases outside the gene matches: 4. Germline V lookup: CDR1 MNHNY, CDR2 SVGAGI (reference sequence). This CDR3 comprises 14 residues. The CDR3 DNA reads TGTGCCAGCAGTAACACAGGGGGGAATTCACCCCTCCACTTT. Translating it yields CASSNTGGNSPLHF.

Judged by abundance, this clone is medium-sized. The CDR3 DNA follows: TGTGCCAGTAGTATAGGGGACAGGGCTGAAGCTTTCTTT. Protein product: CASSIGDRAEAFF. The rearrangement uses TRBV19 and TRBJ1-1, with TRBD1 identical over 9 bases. The germline gives CDR1 LNHDA, CDR2 SQIVND (reference sequence). CDR3 length: 13 amino acids. V lost 1 base to trimming and J lost 6 bases; unmatched junction nucleotides: 0.

The chain joins TRBV6-1 to TRBJ2-6; TRBD1 matches at 8 bases. Germline V lookup: CDR1 MNHNS, CDR2 SASEGT. With V trimmed by 9 bases and J by 12 bases, 13 bases remained unmatched. The CDR3 is 14 residues long. DNA of the CDR3: TGTGCCAGTACATTGACAGGGGTTGGTGCCGTCCTGACTTTC. It encodes CASTLTGVGAVLTF.

Here the CDR3 reads CASSDGGVAKNIQYF. In DNA form, the CDR3 reads TGTGCCAGCAGTGATGGGGGGGTAGCCAAAAACATTCAGTACTTC. The chain has TRBV25-1 and TRBJ2-4, with TRBD2 matching over 7 bases. CDR1 and CDR2 (germline): MGHDK, SYGVNS. The CDR3 contains 15 residues. V lost 3 bases and J lost 0; bases outside the gene matches: 2.

The J gene is TRBJ2-3, the V gene TRBV27; 7 nucleotides match TRBD1. Germline V CDR1 and CDR2: MNHEY, SMNVEV (reference sequence). This CDR3 contains 15 residues. With V trimmed by 4 bases and J by 5 bases, 9 bases remained unmatched. The DNA of the CDR3 is TGTGCCAGCAGTTCTCCGACAGGGCTAAGAGATACGCAGTATTTT. The encoded protein is CASSSPTGLRDTQYF.

The V call is TRBV28, the J call TRBJ1-3; D may be TRBD1 (5 bases). CDR3 length: 14 amino acids. Germline V lookup: CDR1 MDHEN, CDR2 SYDVKM. Between the trimmed V and J ends, which lost 5 bases and 2 bases, there was a span of 10 bases. CDR3 region: CASSLQVPGNTIYF. The DNA for the CDR3 is TGTGCCAGCAGTCTACAGGTACCTGGAAACACCATATATTTT.

The chain combines TRBV6-5 with TRBJ1-4; TRBD1 matches at 11 bases. The CDR3 has 14 residues. Germline CDR1 and CDR2: MNHEY and SVGAGI. The V segment lost 7 bases and the J segment 10 bases; nucleotides outside the gene matches: 8. In DNA form, the CDR3 reads TGTGCCAGCACCGATTTCGGGACAGGGGGAAAACTGTTTTTT. This encodes CASTDFGTGGKLFF.

The J gene is TRBJ2-7, the V gene TRBV29-1; D is perhaps TRBD1 (6 bases). CDR3 size: 12 residues. V was clipped by 4 bases and J by 4 bases, with 11 bases between them. Germline CDR1 is SQVTM and CDR2 is ANQGSEA. The CDR3 nucleotides read TGCAGCGTTGTTAGCAGGGGTTACGAGCAGTACTTC. This gives the protein CSVVSRGYEQYF.

This sequence joins TRBV2 and TRBJ2-7, with 7 bases that match TRBD1. CDR1 and CDR2 (germline): SNHLY, FYNNEI. The V and J ends lost 11 bases and 1 base, in that order; junction bases with no gene match: 5. The CDR3 runs to 12 residues. As DNA, the CDR3 is TGTGCCGACCGGGACAGTTCCTACGAGCAGTACTTC. Translating it yields CADRDSSYEQYF.

The chain employs TRBV7-2 and TRBJ1-2, with 7 bases lining up with TRBD1. The junction had 7 bases not matched to a gene; V was cut back by 5 bases and J by 4 bases. Germline V gene data show CDR1 as SGHTA and CDR2 as FQGNSA. This CDR3 has 14 amino acids. CDR3 in amino acids: CASSARDSAYGYTF. The CDR3 DNA sequence: TGTGCCAGCAGCGCTCGGGACAGCGCCTATGGCTACACCTTC.

This chain connects TRBV28 to TRBJ1-5; TRBD1 might be the D (6 bases). Germline V CDR1 and CDR2: MDHEN, SYDVKM. The CDR3 has 15 residues. The ends were cut back, 5 bases at V and 2 bases at J, with 13 bases in the middle. The CDR3 region is CASSLGQIRNQPQHF. CDR3 nucleotide sequence: TGTGCCAGCAGTCTTGGACAGATTCGCAATCAGCCCCAGCATTTT.

The chain combines TRBV6-1 with TRBJ1-6, with D tentatively TRBD1 (6 bases). CDR3 length equals 14 residues. CDR1 and CDR2 (germline): MNHNS, SASEGT. V lost 6 bases and J 3 bases, leaving 9 bases between the germline ends. CDR3 sequence reads: CASRPDSYNSPLHF. DNA for the CDR3: TGTGCCAGCAGGCCGGACAGCTATAATTCACCCCTCCACTTT.

The CDR3 loop reads CASSLMGQGELEVGNTIYF. CDR3 sequence (DNA): TGTGCCAGCAGCTTAATGGGACAGGGAGAACTAGAAGTCGGAAACACCATATATTTT. This sequence joins TRBV7-2 and TRBJ1-3; TRBD1 agrees at 9 bases. After removal of 2 bases from V and 4 bases from J, the junction contained 15 bases not matched to a gene. Germline V gives CDR1 SGHTA, CDR2 FQGNSA. This CDR3 has 19 residues. Full variable domain (rest looked up from reference TRBV7-2 and TRBJ1-3): GAGVSQSPSNKVTEKGKDVELRCDPISGHTALYWYRQSLGQGLEFLIYFQGNSAPDKSGLPSDRFSAERTGGSVSTLTIQRTQQEDSAVYLCASSLMGQGELEVGNTIYFGEGSWLTVV.

The CDR3 region is CASSQPRGQGIDSPLHF. CDR3 coding DNA: TGCGCCAGCAGCCAACCCCGGGGACAGGGGATTGATTCACCCCTCCACTTT. The chain uses TRBV4-1 and TRBJ1-6; TRBD1 agrees at 10 bases. Germline trimming cut 2 bases from V and 8 bases from J; bases unmatched to any gene: 9. From germline, CDR1 is MGHRA and CDR2 YSYEKL. The CDR3 spans 17 residues.

V gene TRBV7-9 combines with J gene TRBJ1-1; the D is unclear. V shed 6 bases and J shed 1 base, with 6 bases lying between them. Germline V CDR1 and CDR2: SEHNR, FQNEAQ (reference sequence). The CDR3 has 12 residues. This CDR3 is CASSFKNTEAFF. As DNA, the CDR3 is TGTGCCAGCAGTTTTAAGAACACTGAAGCTTTCTTT.